This entry lists 14 T cell receptor beta chains sequenced from one sample in a study of response to subunit inactivated influenza vaccine (dated by TCRdb to about 2018). Library preparation was by RT-PCR. Instrument used: Illumina HiSeq 2500. TCRdb passed the public sequencing reads through fastp at Q25 and MiXCR, retaining productive beta sequences. Each CDR3 protein appears once, grouped with its most common genes and DNA. In all, the sample holds hundreds of thousands of distinct CDR3 sequences, and under 20% of those were seen once. The top ten clonotypes cover about a tenth of the sample. The sequencing used PBMCs from blood, collected roughly 5 days after vaccination. Receptors originate from a man aged 50-59 years who received an inactivated influenza vaccine. Donor details come from another sample of the same person, matched by shared clones.

This clonotype occurred many times. The chain has TRBV12-3 or TRBV12-4 and TRBJ1-1; D remains unclear. The CDR3 runs to 14 residues. The V and J ends lost 6 bases and 4 bases respectively, with 15 bases between them. CDR3 sequence reads: CASSLYLGSTEAFF. In nucleotides, the CDR3 is TGTGCCAGCAGCCTCTACCTAGGGAGCACTGAAGCTTTCTTT.

This clonotype was found many times. The J gene is TRBJ2-2, the V gene TRBV24-1; tentatively, D is TRBD1 or TRBD2 (5 bases each). Germline CDR1 and CDR2: KGHDR and SFDVKD. Trimming stripped 3 bases from V and 5 bases from J, with 15 bases between. The length of the CDR3 is 16 residues. CDR3 region: CATSDARDRITGELFF. The CDR3 nucleotides are TGTGCCACCAGTGATGCCCGGGACCGCATAACCGGGGAGCTGTTTTTT.

The count of this clonotype is one. The chain combines TRBV29-1 with TRBJ1-5; TRBD1 aligns across 9 bases. Germline-derived CDR1 and CDR2 are SQVTM and ANQGSEA. This CDR3 region has 13 residues. Trimming cost V 6 bases and J 4 bases; bases outside gene matches: 4. The CDR3, as DNA: TGCAGCGTCGGGACAGGGAGGAATCAGCCCCAGCATTTT. This encodes CSVGTGRNQPQHF.

This clonotype was seen only a few times. The DNA for the CDR3 is TGTGCCAGCAGTTTCGGATCGGGGGGCATTAGGGAGACCCAGTACTTC. Translation gives CASSFGSGGIRETQYF. The chain has TRBV6-5 and TRBJ2-5; a possible D gene is TRBD2 (7 bases). The germline V gene has CDR1 MNHEY and CDR2 SVGAGI. V shed 4 bases and J shed 5 bases, with 20 bases lying between them. This CDR3 contains 16 residues.

J is TRBJ2-7 and V is TRBV20-1, with D perhaps TRBD1 (6 bases). Trimming stripped 6 bases from V and 1 base from J, with 16 bases between. The CDR3 spans 14 residues. CDR1 and CDR2 from the germline V gene are DFQATT and SNEGSKA (reference sequence). This CDR3 reads CSATWGLGSYEQYF. Here the CDR3 DNA reads TGCAGTGCCACATGGGGGCTGGGGTCCTACGAGCAGTACTTC.

In this sample, this clonotype turned up many times. V and J are TRBV6-2 or TRBV6-3 and TRBJ2-1, with 7 positions matching TRBD2. Germline V gives CDR1 MNHEY, CDR2 SVGEGT. Trimming took 6 bases from V and 0 from J; bases not matched to a gene: 2. The CDR3 length is 14 residues. The CDR3 sequence: CASSRTSSYNEQFF. As DNA, the CDR3 is TGTGCCAGCAGCCGGACTAGCTCCTACAATGAGCAGTTCTTC.

This clonotype was seen a handful of times. This chain links TRBV5-6 with TRBJ1-1; D unresolved. Trimming pared 2 bases from V and 4 bases from J, leaving 12 bases between. CDR1 and CDR2 (germline): SGHDT, YYEEEE. The CDR3 is 14 amino acids. This chain's CDR3 is CASSLYLEATEAFF. For the CDR3, the DNA is TGTGCCAGCAGCTTATACTTAGAGGCCACTGAAGCTTTCTTT.

The rearrangement joins TRBV28 to TRBJ2-6, with D maybe TRBD1 (6 bases). Between the trimmed V and J ends, which lost 7 bases and 0 bases, there was a span of 10 bases. There are 15 residues in the CDR3. Per the germline V gene, CDR1 is MDHEN and CDR2 is SYDVKM. This CDR3 reads CASNREISGANVLTF. CDR3 nucleotides: TGTGCCAGCAACAGGGAAATCTCTGGGGCCAACGTCCTGACTTTC. The entire variable domain, with the rest obtained from reference TRBV28 and TRBJ2-6, is as follows: DVKVTQSSRYLVKRTGEKVFLECVQDMDHENMFWYRQDPGLGLRLIYFSYDVKMKEKGDIPEGYSVSREKKERFSLILESASTNQTSMYLCASNREISGANVLTFGAGSRLTVL.

The table lists this clonotype with a few counts. The V call is TRBV18, the J call TRBJ2-3; D not resolved. The CDR3 consists of 14 residues. Trimming cost V 0 bases and J 4 bases, with 8 bases left between them. In germline, CDR1 is KGHSH, CDR2 LQKENI. The CDR3 is CASSPPVISDTQYF. CDR3 in DNA: TGTGCCAGCTCACCACCTGTCATTTCAGATACGCAGTATTTT.

The gene calls are TRBV29-1 and TRBJ2-3; unclear D gene. CDR1 and CDR2 from the germline V gene are SQVTM and ANQGSEA. The CDR3 is 14 residues long. Trimming stripped 0 bases from V and 2 bases from J, with 9 bases between. CDR3 amino acids: CSVEDGHITDTQYF. The DNA of the CDR3 is TGCAGCGTTGAAGACGGGCACATCACAGATACGCAGTATTTT.

This chain connects TRBV6-1 to TRBJ2-3, with 9 positions matching TRBD1. V lost 5 bases to trimming and J lost 2 bases; unmatched junction nucleotides: 5. Per germline, CDR1 MNHNS and CDR2 SASEGT. This CDR3 region has 15 residues. The CDR3 nucleotides are TGTGCCAGCAGTCCGAGGACAGGGGTCACAGATACGCAGTATTTT. Translation gives CASSPRTGVTDTQYF.

This clonotype was recorded many times. The rearrangement uses TRBV9 and TRBJ2-1; D call uncertain. CDR1 SGDLS and CDR2 YYNGEE come from the germline V gene. V lost 0 bases and J lost 0, with 10 bases in between. This CDR3 has 16 residues. The CDR3 spells CASSVGSSSSYNEQFF. As DNA, the CDR3 is TGTGCCAGCAGCGTAGGATCCAGCAGCTCCTACAATGAGCAGTTCTTC.

The V gene is TRBV7-2, the J gene TRBJ2-2; TRBD1 aligns across 7 bases. The length of the CDR3 is 16 residues. CDR1 and CDR2 (germline): SGHTA, FQGNSA. V gave up 5 bases and J gave up 4 bases; unmatched junction bases: 10. In nucleotides, the CDR3 is TGTGCCAGCAGCAACACGGGACAGTCTCTCACCGGGGAGCTGTTTTTT. Residues: CASSNTGQSLTGELFF.

This clonotype was detected a few times. The chain joins TRBV27 to TRBJ2-7; D call uncertain. The V and J ends lost 6 bases and 2 bases respectively, with 11 bases between them. Germline CDR1 reads MNHEY; CDR2 reads SMNVEV (reference sequence). CDR3 length equals 13 residues. The CDR3 nucleotides read TGTGCCAGCAGGCCGCACACCGCCTACGAGCAGTACTTC. Translating it yields CASRPHTAYEQYF.